This TCR beta chain was sequenced during a study of cytomegalovirus exposure and HLA in healthy donors. Primers included in the PCR were 60 Vbeta and 13 Jbeta primers. This table comes from immunoSEQ multiplex PCR, and its TCRdb copy is limited to in-frame clones, with some not included. This sample has 200,000 to 250,000 clones, with roughly four fifths found just once. Overall study findings and caveats: High sensitivity and specificity were reportedly achieved when the classifier diagnosed cytomegalovirus status. Specific recognition of CMV antigens was confirmed in vitro for a few chains (all CMV-associated). Accurate HLA-A and HLA-B prediction from TCR beta sequences was reported for most subjects.

The CDR3 has 14 residues. Trimming left V 1 base short and J 2 bases short, with 9 bases between. Looked up from germline, CDR1 is MGHDK and CDR2 is SYGVNS. Healthy bone marrow donors supplied every sample. About this clone: Its antigen remains unidentified.

The TCR comes from a woman aged 40-49 years in good health and CMV-seronegative. The rearrangement uses TRBV25-1 and TRBJ2-7; D not resolved. Sequenced input: PBMCs. In DNA form, the CDR3 reads TGTGCCAGCAGTGAATCTCTAGATACCTACGAGCAGTACTTC. Its protein is CASSESLDTYEQYF.